The sequence of this T cell receptor beta chain was determined in a study of shared clonotypes between healthy human individuals. The protocol was immunoSEQ multiplex PCR, while the TCRdb copy is restricted to in-frame clones and leaves out a portion. The sample lists about 1.5 million clones, around 97% occurring once. The CDR3 loop spans 15 amino acids. Trimming shortened V by 1 base and J by 6 bases, and 12 bases separated the two germline ends. Germline-derived CDR1 and CDR2 are SGHVS and FQNEAQ. Findings and caveats of the study: The small donor group covered limited genetic and exposure diversity. The study generally estimated greater richness for naive than memory subsets.

As to this clone: Its specificity is not known.

Every donor was a Caucasian adult from Nashville, Tennessee. This receptor was taken from a man aged 25 to 40 in good health. The chain uses TRBV7-8 and TRBJ1-4; no clear D gene. The source material was naive CD4+ T cells sorted from blood. Specified subset: CD45RA+ positively selected. In nucleotides, the CDR3 is TGTGCCAGCAGCTTAGTTAGGTCTCCCGATGAAAAACTGTTTTTT. This translates into CASSLVRSPDEKLFF.